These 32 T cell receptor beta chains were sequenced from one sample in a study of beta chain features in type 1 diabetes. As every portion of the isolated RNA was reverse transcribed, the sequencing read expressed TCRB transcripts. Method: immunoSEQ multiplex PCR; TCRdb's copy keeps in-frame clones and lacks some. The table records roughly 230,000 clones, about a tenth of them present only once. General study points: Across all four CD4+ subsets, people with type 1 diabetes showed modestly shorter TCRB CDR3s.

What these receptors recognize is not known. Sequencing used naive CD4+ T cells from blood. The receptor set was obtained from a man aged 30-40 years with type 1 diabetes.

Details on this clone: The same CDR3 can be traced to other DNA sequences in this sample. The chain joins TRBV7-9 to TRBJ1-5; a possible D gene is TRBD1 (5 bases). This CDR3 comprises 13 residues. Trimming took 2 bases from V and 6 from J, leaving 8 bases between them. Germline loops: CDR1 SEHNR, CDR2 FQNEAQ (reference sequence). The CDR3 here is CASSLQGSQPQHF. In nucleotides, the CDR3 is TGTGCCAGCAGCTTACAGGGATCTCAGCCCCAGCATTTT. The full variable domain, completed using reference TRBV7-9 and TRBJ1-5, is DTGVSQNPRHKITKRGQNVTFRCDPISEHNRLYWYRQTLGQGPEFLTYFQNEAQLEKSRLLSDRFSAERPKGSFSTLEIQRTEQGDSAMYLCASSLQGSQPQHFGDGTRLSIL.

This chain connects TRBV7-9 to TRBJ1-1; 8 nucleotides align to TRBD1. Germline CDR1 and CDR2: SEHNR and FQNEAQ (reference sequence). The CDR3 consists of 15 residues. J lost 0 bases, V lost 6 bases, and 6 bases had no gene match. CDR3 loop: CASSSTGVMNTEAFF. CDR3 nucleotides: TGTGCCAGCAGTTCGACAGGGGTAATGAACACTGAAGCTTTCTTT.

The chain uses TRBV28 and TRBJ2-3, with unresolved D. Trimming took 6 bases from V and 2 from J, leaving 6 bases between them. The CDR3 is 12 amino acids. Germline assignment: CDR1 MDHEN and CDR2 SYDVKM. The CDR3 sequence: CASSVATDTQYF. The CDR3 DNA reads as TGTGCCAGCAGCGTAGCCACAGATACGCAGTATTTT.

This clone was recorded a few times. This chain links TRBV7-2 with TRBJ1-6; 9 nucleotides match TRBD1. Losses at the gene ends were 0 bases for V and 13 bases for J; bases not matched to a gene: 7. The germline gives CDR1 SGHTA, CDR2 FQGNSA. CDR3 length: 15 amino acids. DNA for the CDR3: TGTGCCAGCAGCTTAGCCCGCGGACAGGGGTTCCCCCTCCACTTT. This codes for CASSLARGQGFPLHF.

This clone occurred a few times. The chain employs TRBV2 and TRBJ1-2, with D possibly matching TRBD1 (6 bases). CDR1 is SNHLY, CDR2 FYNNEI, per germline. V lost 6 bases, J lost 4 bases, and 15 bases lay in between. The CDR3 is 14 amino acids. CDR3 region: CASSQGTGSYGYTF. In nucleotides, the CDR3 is TGTGCCAGCAGCCAAGGAACAGGGAGCTATGGCTACACCTTC.

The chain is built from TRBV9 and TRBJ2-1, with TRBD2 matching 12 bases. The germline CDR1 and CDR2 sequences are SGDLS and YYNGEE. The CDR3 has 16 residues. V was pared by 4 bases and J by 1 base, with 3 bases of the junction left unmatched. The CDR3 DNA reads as TGTGCCAGCAGCCCTGGACTAGCGGGGTCCTACAATGAGCAGTTCTTC. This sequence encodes CASSPGLAGSYNEQFF.

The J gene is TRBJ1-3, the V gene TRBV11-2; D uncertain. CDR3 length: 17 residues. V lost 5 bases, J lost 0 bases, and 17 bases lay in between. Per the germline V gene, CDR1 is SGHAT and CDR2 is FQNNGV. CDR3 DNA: TGTGCCAGCAGCCCTAGACCCCTGGTGGCCTCTGGAAACACCATATATTTT. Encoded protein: CASSPRPLVASGNTIYF.

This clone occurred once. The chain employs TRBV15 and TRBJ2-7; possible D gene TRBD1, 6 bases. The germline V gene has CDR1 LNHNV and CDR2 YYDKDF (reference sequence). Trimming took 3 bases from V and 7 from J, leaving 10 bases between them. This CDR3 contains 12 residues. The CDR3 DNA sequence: TGTGCCACCAGCAGGGGGGCGGTAGAGCAGTACTTC. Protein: CATSRGAVEQYF.

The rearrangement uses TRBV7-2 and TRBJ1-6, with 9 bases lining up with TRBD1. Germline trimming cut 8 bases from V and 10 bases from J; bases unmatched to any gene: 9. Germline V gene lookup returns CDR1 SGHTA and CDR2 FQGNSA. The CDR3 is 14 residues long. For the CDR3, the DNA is TGTGCCAGCGGGAGGGGGACAGGGCGGTCACCCCTCCACTTT. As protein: CASGRGTGRSPLHF.

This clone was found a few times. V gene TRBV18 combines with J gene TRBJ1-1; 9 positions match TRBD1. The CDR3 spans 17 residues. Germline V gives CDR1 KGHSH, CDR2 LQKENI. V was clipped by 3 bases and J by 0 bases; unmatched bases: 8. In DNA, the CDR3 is TGTGCCAGCTCACCGCTGACAGGGGGGCCCATGAACACTGAAGCTTTCTTT. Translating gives CASSPLTGGPMNTEAFF.

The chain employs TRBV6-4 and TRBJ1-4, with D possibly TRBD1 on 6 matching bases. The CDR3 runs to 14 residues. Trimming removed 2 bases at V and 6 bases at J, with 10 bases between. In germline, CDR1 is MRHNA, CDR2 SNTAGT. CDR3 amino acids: CASSDRDNYEKLFF. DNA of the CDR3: TGTGCCAGCAGTGACCGGGACAACTATGAAAAACTGTTTTTT.

The CDR3: CSVVGTGEAFF. As DNA, the CDR3 is TGCAGCGTCGTCGGGACAGGAGAAGCTTTCTTT. V usage is TRBV29-1 and J usage is TRBJ1-1; 8 bases are shared with TRBD1. The V and J ends lost 6 bases and 8 bases, in that order; junction bases with no gene match: 5. Germline CDR1 and CDR2: SQVTM and ANQGSEA. The CDR3 has 11 amino acids.

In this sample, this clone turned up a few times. The CDR3 protein is CASSLIPGSHYGYTF. The DNA of the CDR3 is TGCGCCAGCAGCTTGATTCCGGGTAGTCACTATGGCTACACCTTC. V is TRBV5-1 and J is TRBJ1-2; the D is unclear. Germline V lookup: CDR1 SGHRS, CDR2 YFSETQ. The CDR3 length is 15 residues. The V gene lost 1 base and the J gene lost 3 bases, with 13 bases spanning the gap. Filled out from reference TRBV5-1 and TRBJ1-2, the complete variable domain reads KAGVTQTPRYLIKTRGQQVTLSCSPISGHRSVSWYQQTPGQGLQFLFEYFSETQRNKGNFPGRFSGRQFSNSRSEMNVSTLELGDSALYLCASSLIPGSHYGYTFGSGTRLTVV.

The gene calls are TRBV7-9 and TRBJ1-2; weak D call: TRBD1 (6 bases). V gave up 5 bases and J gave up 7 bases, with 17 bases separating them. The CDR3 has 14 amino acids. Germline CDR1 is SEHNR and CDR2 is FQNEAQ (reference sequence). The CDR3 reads CASSPRAGVSGYTF. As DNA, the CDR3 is TGTGCCAGCAGCCCCCGGGCAGGGGTCAGTGGCTACACCTTC.

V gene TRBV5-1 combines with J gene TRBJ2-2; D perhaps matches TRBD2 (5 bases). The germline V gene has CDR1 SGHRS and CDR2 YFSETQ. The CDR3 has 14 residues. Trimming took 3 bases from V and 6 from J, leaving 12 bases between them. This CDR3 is CASSYGLSSGELFF. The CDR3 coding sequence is TGCGCCAGCAGCTATGGACTGTCCTCCGGGGAGCTGTTTTTT. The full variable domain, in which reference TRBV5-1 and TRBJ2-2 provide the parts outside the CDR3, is KAGVTQTPRYLIKTRGQQVTLSCSPISGHRSVSWYQQTPGQGLQFLFEYFSETQRNKGNFPGRFSGRQFSNSRSEMNVSTLELGDSALYLCASSYGLSSGELFFGEGSRLTVL.

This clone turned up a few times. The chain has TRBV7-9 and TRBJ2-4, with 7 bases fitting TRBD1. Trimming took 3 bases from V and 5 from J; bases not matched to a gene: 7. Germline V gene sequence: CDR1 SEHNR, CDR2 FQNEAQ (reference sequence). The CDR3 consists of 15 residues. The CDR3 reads CASSFRGPTENIQYF. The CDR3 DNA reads TGTGCCAGCAGCTTTAGGGGGCCGACGGAAAACATTCAGTACTTC.

CDR3 sequence reads: CASSEDRLGGANEKLFF. The CDR3 DNA is TGTGCCAGCAGCGAGGACAGGTTGGGCGGAGCTAATGAAAAACTGTTTTTT. The chain uses TRBV7-9 and TRBJ1-4; 7 positions match TRBD1. Looked up from germline, CDR1 is SEHNR and CDR2 is FQNEAQ (reference sequence). The CDR3 length is 17 residues. With V trimmed by 5 bases and J by 3 bases, 12 bases remained unmatched.

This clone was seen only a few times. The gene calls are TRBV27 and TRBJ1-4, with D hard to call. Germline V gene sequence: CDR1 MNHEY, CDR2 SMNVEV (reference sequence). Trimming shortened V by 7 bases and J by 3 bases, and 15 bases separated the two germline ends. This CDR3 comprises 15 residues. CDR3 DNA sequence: TGTGCCAGCAAAACCTTCTGGGGAGCTAATGAAAAACTGTTTTTT. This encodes CASKTFWGANEKLFF. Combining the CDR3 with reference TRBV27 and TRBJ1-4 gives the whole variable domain EAQVTQNPRYLITVTGKKLTVTCSQNMNHEYMSWYRQDPGLGLRQIYYSMNVEVTDKGDVPEGYKVSRKEKRNFPLILESPSPNQTSLYFCASKTFWGANEKLFFGSGTQLSVL.

The CDR3 loop is CASKGTVYNEQFF. DNA for the CDR3: TGTGCCAGCAAAGGGACAGTATACAATGAGCAGTTCTTC. V gene TRBV2 combines with J gene TRBJ2-1; the match to TRBD1 covers 7 bases. From germline, CDR1 is SNHLY and CDR2 FYNNEI. This CDR3 is built from 13 residues. V lost 7 bases and J lost 4; bases outside the gene matches: 4.

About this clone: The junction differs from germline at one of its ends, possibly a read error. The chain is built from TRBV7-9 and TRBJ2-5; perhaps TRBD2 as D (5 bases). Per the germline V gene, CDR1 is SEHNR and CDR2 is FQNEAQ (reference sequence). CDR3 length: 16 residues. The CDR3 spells CASRLGLRTGQETQYF. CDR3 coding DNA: TGTGCCAGCAGATTAGGGCTGCGGACTGGTCAAGAGACCCAGTACTTC.

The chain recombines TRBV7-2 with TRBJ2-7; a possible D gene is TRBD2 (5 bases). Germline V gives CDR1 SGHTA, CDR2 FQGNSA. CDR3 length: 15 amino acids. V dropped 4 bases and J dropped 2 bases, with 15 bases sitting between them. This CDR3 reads CASSSRPMGAYEQYF. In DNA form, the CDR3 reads TGTGCCAGCAGCTCCCGACCCATGGGAGCCTACGAGCAGTACTTC.

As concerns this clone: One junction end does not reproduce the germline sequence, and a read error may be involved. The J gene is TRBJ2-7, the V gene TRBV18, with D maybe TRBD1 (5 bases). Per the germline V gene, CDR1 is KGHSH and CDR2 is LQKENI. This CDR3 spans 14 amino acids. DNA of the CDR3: TGTGCCAGCTCACCACGGGGCTTCTCCAACGAGCAGTACTTC. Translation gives CASSPRGFSNEQYF. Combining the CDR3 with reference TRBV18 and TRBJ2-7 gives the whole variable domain NAGVMQNPRHLVRRRGQEARLRCSPMKGHSHVYWYRQLPEEGLKFMVYLQKENIIDESGMPKERFSAEFPKEGPSILRIQQVVRGDSAAYFCASSPRGFSNEQYFGPGTRLTVT.

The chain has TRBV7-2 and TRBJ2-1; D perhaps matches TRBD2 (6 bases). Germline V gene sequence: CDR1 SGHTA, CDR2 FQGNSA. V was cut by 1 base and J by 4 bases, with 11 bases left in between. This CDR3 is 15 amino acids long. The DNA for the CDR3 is TGTGCCAGCAGCTTAGAGCTAGCGTCATACAATGAGCAGTTCTTC. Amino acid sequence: CASSLELASYNEQFF.

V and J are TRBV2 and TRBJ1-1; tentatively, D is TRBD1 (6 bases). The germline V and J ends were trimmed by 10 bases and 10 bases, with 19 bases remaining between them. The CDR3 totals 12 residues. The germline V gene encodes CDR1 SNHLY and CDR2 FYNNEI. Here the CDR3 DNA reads TGTGCCAATTCGGTGGGGGCGACGGGAGCTTTCTTT. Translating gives CANSVGATGAFF.

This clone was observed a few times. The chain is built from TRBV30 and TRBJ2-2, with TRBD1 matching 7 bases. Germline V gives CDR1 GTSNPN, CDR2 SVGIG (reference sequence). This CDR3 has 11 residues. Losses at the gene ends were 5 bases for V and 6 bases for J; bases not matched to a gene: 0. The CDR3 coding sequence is TGTGCCTGGCAGGGGGCCGGGGAGCTGTTTTTT. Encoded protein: CAWQGAGELFF.

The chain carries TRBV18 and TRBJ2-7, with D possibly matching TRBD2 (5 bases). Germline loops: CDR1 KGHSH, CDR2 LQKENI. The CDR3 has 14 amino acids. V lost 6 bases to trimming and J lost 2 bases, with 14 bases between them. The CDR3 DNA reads TGTGCCAGCTCCCCCGGCACAGCGGCCTACGAGCAGTACTTC. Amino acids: CASSPGTAAYEQYF. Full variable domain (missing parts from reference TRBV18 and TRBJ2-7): NAGVMQNPRHLVRRRGQEARLRCSPMKGHSHVYWYRQLPEEGLKFMVYLQKENIIDESGMPKERFSAEFPKEGPSILRIQQVVRGDSAAYFCASSPGTAAYEQYFGPGTRLTVT.

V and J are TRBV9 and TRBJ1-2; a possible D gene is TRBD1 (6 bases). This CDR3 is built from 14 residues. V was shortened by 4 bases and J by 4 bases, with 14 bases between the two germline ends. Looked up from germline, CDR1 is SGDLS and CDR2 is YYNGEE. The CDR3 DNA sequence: TGTGCCAGCAGCCCTACTACAGGGACCTATGGCTACACCTTC. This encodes CASSPTTGTYGYTF.

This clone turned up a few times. CDR3 sequence (DNA): TGTGCGATGGGACAGCGAAATGAAAAACTGTTTTTT. As protein: CAMGQRNEKLFF. The rearrangement joins TRBV7-9 to TRBJ1-4, with 7 bases matching TRBD1. Germline V CDR1 and CDR2: SEHNR, FQNEAQ (reference sequence). The CDR3 sequence is 12 residues long.

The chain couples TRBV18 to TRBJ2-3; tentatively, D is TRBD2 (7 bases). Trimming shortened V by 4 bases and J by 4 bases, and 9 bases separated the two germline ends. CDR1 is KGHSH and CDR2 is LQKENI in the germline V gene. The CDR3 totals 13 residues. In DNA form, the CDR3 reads TGTGCCAGCTCACGGGGGGGCTCAGATACGCAGTATTTT. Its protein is CASSRGGSDTQYF.

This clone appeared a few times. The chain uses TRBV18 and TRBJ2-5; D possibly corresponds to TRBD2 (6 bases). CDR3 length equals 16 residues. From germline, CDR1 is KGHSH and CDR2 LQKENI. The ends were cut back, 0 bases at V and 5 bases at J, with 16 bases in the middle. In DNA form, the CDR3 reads TGTGCCAGCTCACCACCGCTTTCGTCTAGCGTCGAGACCCAGTACTTC. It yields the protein CASSPPLSSSVETQYF.

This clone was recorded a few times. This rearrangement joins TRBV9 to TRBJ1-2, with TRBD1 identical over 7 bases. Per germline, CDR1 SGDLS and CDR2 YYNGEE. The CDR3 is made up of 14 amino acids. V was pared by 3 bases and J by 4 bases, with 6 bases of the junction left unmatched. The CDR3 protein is CASSASRDSYGYTF. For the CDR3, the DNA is TGTGCCAGCAGCGCCTCCCGGGACAGCTATGGCTACACCTTC.

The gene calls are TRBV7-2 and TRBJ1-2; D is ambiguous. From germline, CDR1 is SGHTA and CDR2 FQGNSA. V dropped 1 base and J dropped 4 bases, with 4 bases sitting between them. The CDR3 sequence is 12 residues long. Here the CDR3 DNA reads TGTGCCAGCAGCTTAGGGGCCTATGGCTACACCTTC. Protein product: CASSLGAYGYTF.